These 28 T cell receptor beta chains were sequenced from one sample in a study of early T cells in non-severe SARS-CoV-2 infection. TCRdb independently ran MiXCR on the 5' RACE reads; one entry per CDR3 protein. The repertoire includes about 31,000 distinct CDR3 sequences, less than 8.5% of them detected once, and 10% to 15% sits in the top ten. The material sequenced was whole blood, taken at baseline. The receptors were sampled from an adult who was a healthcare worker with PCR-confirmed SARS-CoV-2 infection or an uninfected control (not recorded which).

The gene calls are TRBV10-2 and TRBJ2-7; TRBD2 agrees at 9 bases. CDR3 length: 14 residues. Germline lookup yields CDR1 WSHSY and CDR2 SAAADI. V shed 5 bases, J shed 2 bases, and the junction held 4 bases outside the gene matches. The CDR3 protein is CASSLIAGAYEQYV. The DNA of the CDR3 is TGCGCCAGCAGTTTGATAGCGGGAGCCTACGAGCAGTACGTC.

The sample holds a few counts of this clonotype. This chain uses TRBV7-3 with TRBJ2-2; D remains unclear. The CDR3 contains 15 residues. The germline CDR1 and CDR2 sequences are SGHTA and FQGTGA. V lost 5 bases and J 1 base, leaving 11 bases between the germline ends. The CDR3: CASSPSPQNTGELFF. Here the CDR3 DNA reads TGTGCCAGCAGCCCCTCTCCACAGAACACCGGGGAGCTGTTTTTT. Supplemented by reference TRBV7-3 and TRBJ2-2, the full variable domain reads GAGVSQTPSNKVTEKGKYVELRCDPISGHTALYWYRQSLGQGPEFLIYFQGTGAADDSGLPNDRFFAVRPEGSVSTLKIQRTERGDSAVYLCASSPSPQNTGELFFGEGSRLTVL.

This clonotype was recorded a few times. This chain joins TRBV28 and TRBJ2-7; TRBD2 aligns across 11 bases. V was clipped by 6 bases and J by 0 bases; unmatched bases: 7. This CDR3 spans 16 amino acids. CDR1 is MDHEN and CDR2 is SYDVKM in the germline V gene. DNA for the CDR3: TGTGCCAGCAGCAACGGGGGACTAGCGGACTCCTACGAGCAGTACTTC. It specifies CASSNGGLADSYEQYF. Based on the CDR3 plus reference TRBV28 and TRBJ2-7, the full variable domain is DVKVTQSSRYLVKRTGEKVFLECVQDMDHENMFWYRQDPGLGLRLIYFSYDVKMKEKGDIPEGYSVSREKKERFSLILESASTNQTSMYLCASSNGGLADSYEQYFGPGTRLTVT.

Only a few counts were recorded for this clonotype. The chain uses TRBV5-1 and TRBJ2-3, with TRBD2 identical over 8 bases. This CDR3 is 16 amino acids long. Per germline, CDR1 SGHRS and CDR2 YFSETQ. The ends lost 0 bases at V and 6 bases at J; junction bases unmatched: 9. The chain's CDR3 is CASSLAGLAKGDTQYF. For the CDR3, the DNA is TGCGCCAGCAGCTTGGCCGGACTAGCTAAGGGGGATACGCAGTATTTT.

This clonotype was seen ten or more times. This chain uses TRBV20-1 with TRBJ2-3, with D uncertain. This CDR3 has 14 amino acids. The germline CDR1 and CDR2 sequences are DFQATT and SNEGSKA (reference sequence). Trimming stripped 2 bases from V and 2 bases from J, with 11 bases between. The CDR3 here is CSARRVGSTDTQYF. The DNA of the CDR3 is TGCAGTGCTAGAAGGGTCGGTTCCACAGATACGCAGTATTTT.

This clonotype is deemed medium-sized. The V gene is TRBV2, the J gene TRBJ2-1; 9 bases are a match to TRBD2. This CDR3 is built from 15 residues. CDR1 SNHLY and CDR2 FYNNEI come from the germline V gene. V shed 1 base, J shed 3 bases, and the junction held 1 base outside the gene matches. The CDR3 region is CASSEGTSDYNEQFF. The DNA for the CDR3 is TGTGCCAGCAGTGAAGGGACTAGCGACTACAATGAGCAGTTCTTC.

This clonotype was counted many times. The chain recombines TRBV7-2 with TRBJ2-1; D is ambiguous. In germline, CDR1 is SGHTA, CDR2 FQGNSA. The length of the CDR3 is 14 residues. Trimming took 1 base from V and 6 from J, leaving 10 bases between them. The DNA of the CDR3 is TGTGCCAGCAGCTTAGGCGGAGTTGGCAATGAGCAGTTCTTC. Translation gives CASSLGGVGNEQFF.

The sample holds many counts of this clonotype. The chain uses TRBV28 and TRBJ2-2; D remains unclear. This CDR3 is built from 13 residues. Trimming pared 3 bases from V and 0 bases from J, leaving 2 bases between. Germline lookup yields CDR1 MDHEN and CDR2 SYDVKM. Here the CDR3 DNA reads TGTGCCAGCAGTTTTGCGAACACCGGGGAGCTGTTTTTT. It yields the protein CASSFANTGELFF.

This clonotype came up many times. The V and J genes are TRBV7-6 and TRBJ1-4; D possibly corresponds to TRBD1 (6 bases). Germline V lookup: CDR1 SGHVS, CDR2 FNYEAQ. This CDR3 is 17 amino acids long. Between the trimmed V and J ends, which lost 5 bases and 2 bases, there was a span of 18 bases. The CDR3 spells CASSTLGRGGTNEKLFF. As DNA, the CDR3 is TGTGCCAGCAGCACCCTTGGTCGAGGGGGGACTAATGAAAAACTGTTTTTT.

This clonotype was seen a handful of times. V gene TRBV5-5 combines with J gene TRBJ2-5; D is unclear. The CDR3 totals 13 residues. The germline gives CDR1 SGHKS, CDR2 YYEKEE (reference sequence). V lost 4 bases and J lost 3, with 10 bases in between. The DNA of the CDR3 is TGTGCCAGCAGCCGACACTTTGAAGAGACCCAGTACTTC. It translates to CASSRHFEETQYF.

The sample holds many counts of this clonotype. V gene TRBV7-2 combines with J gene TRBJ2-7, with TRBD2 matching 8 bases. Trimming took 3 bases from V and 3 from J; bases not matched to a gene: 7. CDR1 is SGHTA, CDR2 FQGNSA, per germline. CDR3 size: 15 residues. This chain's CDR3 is CASSFSGSLIYEQYF. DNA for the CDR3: TGTGCCAGCAGCTTCAGCGGGAGTCTTATCTACGAGCAGTACTTC. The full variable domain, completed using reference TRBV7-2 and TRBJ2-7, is GAGVSQSPSNKVTEKGKDVELRCDPISGHTALYWYRQSLGQGLEFLIYFQGNSAPDKSGLPSDRFSAERTGGSVSTLTIQRTQQEDSAVYLCASSFSGSLIYEQYFGPGTRLTVT.

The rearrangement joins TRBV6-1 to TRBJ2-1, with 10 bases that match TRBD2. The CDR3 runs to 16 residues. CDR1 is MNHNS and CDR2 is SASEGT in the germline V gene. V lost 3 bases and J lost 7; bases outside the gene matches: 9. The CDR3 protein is CASSESAELAGNEQFF. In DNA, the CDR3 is TGTGCCAGCAGTGAGTCCGCCGAACTAGCGGGGAATGAGCAGTTCTTC.

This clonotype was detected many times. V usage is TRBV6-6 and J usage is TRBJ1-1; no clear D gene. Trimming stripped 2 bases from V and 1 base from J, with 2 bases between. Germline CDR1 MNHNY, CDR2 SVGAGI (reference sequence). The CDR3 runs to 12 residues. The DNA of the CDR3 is TGTGCCAGCAGTTACAGGAACACTGAAGCTTTCTTT. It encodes CASSYRNTEAFF.

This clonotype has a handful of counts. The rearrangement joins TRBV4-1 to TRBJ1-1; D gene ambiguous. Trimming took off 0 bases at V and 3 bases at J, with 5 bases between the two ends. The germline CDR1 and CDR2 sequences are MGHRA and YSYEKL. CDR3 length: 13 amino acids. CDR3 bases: TGCGCCAGCAGCCAAGATCGAGACACTGAAGCTTTCTTT. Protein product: CASSQDRDTEAFF.

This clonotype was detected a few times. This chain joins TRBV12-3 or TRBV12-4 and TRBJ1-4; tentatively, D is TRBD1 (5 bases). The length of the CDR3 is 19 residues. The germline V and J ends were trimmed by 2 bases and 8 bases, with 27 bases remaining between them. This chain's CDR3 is CASSLILKGPRPGREKLFF. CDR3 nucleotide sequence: TGTGCCAGCAGTTTAATCTTAAAGGGGCCGAGACCAGGGCGGGAAAAACTGTTTTTT.

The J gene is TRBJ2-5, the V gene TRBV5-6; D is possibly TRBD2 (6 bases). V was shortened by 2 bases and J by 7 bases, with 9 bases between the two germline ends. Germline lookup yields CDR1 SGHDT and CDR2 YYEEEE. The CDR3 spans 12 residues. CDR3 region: CASSLGSGTQYF. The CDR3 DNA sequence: TGTGCCAGCAGCTTAGGTAGCGGGACCCAGTACTTC.

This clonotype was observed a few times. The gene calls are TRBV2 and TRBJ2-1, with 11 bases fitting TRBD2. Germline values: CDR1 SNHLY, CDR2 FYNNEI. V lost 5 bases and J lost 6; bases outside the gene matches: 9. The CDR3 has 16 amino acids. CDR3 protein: CASSTPTSGSGNEQFF. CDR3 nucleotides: TGTGCCAGCAGTACACCTACTAGCGGGAGTGGCAATGAGCAGTTCTTC.

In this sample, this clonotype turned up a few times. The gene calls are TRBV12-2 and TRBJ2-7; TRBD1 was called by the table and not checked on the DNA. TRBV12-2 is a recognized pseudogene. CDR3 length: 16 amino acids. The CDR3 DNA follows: TGTGCAAGTCGCTTAAAGGGGCGGGCCTGCACCTACGAGCAGTACGTC. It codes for CASRLKGRACTYEQYV.

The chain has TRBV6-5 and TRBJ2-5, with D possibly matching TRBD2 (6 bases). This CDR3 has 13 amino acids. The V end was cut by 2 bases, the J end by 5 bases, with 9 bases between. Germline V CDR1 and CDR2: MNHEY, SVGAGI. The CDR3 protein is CASSYTSTETQYF. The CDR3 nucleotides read TGTGCCAGCAGTTACACTAGCACTGAGACCCAGTACTTC.

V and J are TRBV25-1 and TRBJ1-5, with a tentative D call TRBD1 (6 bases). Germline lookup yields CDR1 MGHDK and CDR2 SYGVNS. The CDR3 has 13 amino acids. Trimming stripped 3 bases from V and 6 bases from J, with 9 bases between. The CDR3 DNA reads TGTGCCAGCAGTGACAGGGGCGGTCAGCCCCAGCATTTT. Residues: CASSDRGGQPQHF.

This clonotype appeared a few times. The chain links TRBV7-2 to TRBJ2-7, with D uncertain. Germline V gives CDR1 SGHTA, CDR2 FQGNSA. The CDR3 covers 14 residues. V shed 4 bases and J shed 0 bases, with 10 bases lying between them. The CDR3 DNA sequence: TGTGCCAGCAGCTCGAAGACCGTCTCCTACGAGCAGTACTTC. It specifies CASSSKTVSYEQYF.

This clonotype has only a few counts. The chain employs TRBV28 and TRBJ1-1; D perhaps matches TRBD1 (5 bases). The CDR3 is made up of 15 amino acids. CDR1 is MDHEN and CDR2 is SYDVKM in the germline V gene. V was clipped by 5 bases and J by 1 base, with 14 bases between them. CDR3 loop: CASSPLDRTNTEAFF. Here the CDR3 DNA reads TGTGCCAGCAGTCCCCTCGACAGAACGAACACTGAAGCTTTCTTT.

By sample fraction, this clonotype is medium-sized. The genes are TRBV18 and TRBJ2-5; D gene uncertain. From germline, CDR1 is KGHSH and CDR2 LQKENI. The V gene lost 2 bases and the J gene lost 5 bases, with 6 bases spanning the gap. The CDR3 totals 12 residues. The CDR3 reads CASSPESETQYF. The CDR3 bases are TGTGCCAGCTCACCAGAATCGGAGACCCAGTACTTC.

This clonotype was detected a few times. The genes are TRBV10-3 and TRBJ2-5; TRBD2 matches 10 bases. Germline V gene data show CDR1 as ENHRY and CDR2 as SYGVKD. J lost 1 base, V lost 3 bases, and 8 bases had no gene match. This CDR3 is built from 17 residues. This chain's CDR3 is CAISDRLAGAPQETQYF. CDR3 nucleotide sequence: TGTGCCATCAGTGATCGGCTAGCGGGAGCTCCCCAAGAGACCCAGTACTTC.

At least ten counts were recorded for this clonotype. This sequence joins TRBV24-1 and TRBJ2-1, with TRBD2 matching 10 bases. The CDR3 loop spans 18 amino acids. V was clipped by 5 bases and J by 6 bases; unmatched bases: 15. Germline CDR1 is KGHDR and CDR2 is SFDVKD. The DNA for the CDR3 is TGTGCCACCAGTGCCTCCTTCAGCGGGAGGGCCCGGAGCAATGAGCAGTTCTTC. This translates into CATSASFSGRARSNEQFF.

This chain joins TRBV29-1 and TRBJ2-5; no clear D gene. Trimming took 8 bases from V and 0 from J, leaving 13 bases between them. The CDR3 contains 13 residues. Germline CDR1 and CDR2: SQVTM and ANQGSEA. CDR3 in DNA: TGCAGCTCCGTAGGGATTTACCAAGAGACCCAGTACTTC. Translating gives CSSVGIYQETQYF.

CDR3 sequence reads: CASSLSPGAPQPQHF. The DNA of the CDR3 is TGCGCCAGCAGCTTGTCGCCAGGGGCCCCCCAGCCCCAGCATTTT. V usage is TRBV5-1 and J usage is TRBJ1-5, with D possibly being TRBD1 (6 bases). Trimming took off 1 base at V and 7 bases at J, with 15 bases between the two ends. Germline V gene sequence: CDR1 SGHRS, CDR2 YFSETQ. This CDR3 contains 15 residues.

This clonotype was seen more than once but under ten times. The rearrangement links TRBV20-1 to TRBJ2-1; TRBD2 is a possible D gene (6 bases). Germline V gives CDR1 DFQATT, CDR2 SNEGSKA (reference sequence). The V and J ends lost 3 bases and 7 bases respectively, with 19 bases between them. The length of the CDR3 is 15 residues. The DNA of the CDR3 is TGCAGTGCTAGCGCCTTGGAGGGAGTAATAAATGAGCAGTTCTTC. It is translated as CSASALEGVINEQFF.